These T cell receptor beta chains were read from a single sample in a study of T cell repertoires in cytomegalovirus infection. Each CDR3 protein gets one entry after TCRdb re-called the reads with MiXCR. The table includes some 680,000 distinct CDR3 sequences, 35% to 45% detected once. Specimen: PBMCs. These receptors were taken from a human donor in good health (CMV status not recorded). Some clones in this sample may be carry-over from other donors' samples. Both conserved end residues are part of each CDR3. D genes are given only for firm matches. Clone size appears in some rows only: once, few, many, or a class for an expanded clone.

d_call,clone_size,j_call,cdr3_length,v_call,cdr3_nt,cdr3_aa
TRBD2,NA,TRBJ2-7,16,TRBV20-1,TGCAGTGCTAGAGAGTCTAGCGGGAGAGGAAGCGGCGAGCAGTACTTC,CSARESSGRGSGEQYF
NA,few,TRBJ1-4,15,TRBV7-9,TGTGCCAGCAGCCGATTTGGGGACAATAATGAAAAACTGTTTTTT,CASSRFGDNNEKLFF
NA,NA,TRBJ2-3,12,TRBV10-3,TGTGCCATCAGTGAAGAGATAGATACGCAGTATTTT,CAISEEIDTQYF
NA,NA,TRBJ1-2,13,TRBV27,TGTGCCAGCAGTTTCCGGGACCAATCGGGCTACACCTTC,CASSFRDQSGYTF
NA,NA,TRBJ1-1,15,TRBV20-1,TGCAGTGCTACAGCCCTAAGTGGTGCCGGCCACGGGGCTTTATTT,CSATALSGAGHGALF
NA,few,TRBJ1-1,14,TRBV6-1,TGTGCCAGCAGTGACAGGGGTTTGGACACTGAAGCTTTCTTT,CASSDRGLDTEAFF
NA,few,TRBJ2-5,14,TRBV19,TGTGCCAGTAGTATCGCCGGGCAGACAAAGACCCAGTACTTC,CASSIAGQTKTQYF
NA,few,TRBJ1-5,16,TRBV7-9,TGTGCCAGCAGCCTCTCCGTCCGGGACATAAATCAGCCCCAGCATTTT,CASSLSVRDINQPQHF
NA,NA,TRBJ1-4,15,TRBV2,TGTGCCAGCAGGGGGGAAAAGGGGCTTAATGAAAAACTGTTTTTT,CASRGEKGLNEKLFF
NA,NA,TRBJ2-1,16,TRBV7-2,TGTGCCAGCAGCCGCCGGGACCTATCGGCCTACAATGAGCAGTTCTTC,CASSRRDLSAYNEQFF
NA,few,TRBJ1-2,15,TRBV7-9,NA,CASSLVARGNSGDTF
NA,NA,TRBJ2-1,12,TRBV5-4,TGTGCCAGCAGCCAAAGGCCGAATGAGCAGTTCTTC,CASSQRPNEQFF
TRBD1,NA,TRBJ1-2,14,TRBV12-3/TRBV12-4,TGTGCCAGCAGTTTGGGACAGGCCTTAGGTGGCTACACCTTC,CASSLGQALGGYTF
NA,NA,TRBJ1-3,15,TRBV28,TGTGCCAGCAGTTTAGCCGACAGATCGGGAAACACCATATATTTT,CASSLADRSGNTIYF
NA,few,TRBJ1-2,12,TRBV11-2,TGTGCCAGCAGCCCAACGGGGGCGGGCTACACCTTC,CASSPTGAGYTF
NA,NA,TRBJ2-2,15,TRBV6-1,TGTGCCACAGAGGGGATGGGGGTGGGCACCGGGGAGCTGTTTTTT,CATEGMGVGTGELFF
NA,few,TRBJ1-1,15,TRBV4-1,TGCGCCAGCAGCCAAGAGTCGGGGTTGGACACTGAAGCTTTCTTT,CASSQESGLDTEAFF
NA,once,TRBJ1-2,19,TRBV12-3/TRBV12-4,TGTGCCAGCAGTTTAGGTCCTTGGATCCCGGTGAGACCTAACTATGGCTACACCTTC,CASSLGPWIPVRPNYGYTF
TRBD2,NA,TRBJ2-3,17,TRBV28,TGTGCCAGCAGTTTTTTTCCACTAGCGGGAGACCCAGATACGCAGTATTTT,CASSFFPLAGDPDTQYF
NA,NA,TRBJ2-7,15,TRBV15,TGTGCCACCAGCACCGATACAGGGAGATCCTACGAGCAGTACTTC,CATSTDTGRSYEQYF
NA,NA,TRBJ2-1,12,TRBV7-2,TGTGCCAGCAGCTTAGGTTCTAGGGGGGAGGTCTTC,CASSLGSRGEVF
TRBD1,few,TRBJ2-5,18,TRBV12-3/TRBV12-4,TGTGCCAGCAGCCCAAACCGCCCCGGGACAGTTATTTTTGAGACCCAGTACTTC,CASSPNRPGTVIFETQYF
NA,NA,TRBJ2-2,15,TRBV6-1,TGTGCCAGCGGCCCGGGACCGTCGAACACCGGGGAGCTGTTTTTT,CASGPGPSNTGELFF
NA,few,TRBJ1-6,14,TRBV20-1,TGCAGTGCCGTGGACTCATTGGGGAATTCACCCCTCCACTTT,CSAVDSLGNSPLHF
TRBD2,NA,TRBJ2-5,17,TRBV28,TGTGCCAGCAGTTTCCAAGGACTAGCGGGGACTCCTGTGATCCAGTACTTC,CASSFQGLAGTPVIQYF
NA,once,TRBJ1-6,18,TRBV14,TGTGCCAGCAGCCCAGATCGATCCGCTCTCTCCTATAATTCACCCCTCCACTTT,CASSPDRSALSYNSPLHF